The 5 T cell receptor beta chains in this list originate from one sample, sequenced in a study of shared clonotypes between healthy human individuals. Using immunoSEQ multiplex PCR, the repertoire was profiled, and TCRdb retains in-frame clones only, with some absent. Of some 1,100,000 clones in the sample, 75% to 80% were seen once. The sample was memory CD4+ T cells from PBMCs. Sample subset: CD45RA-negative fraction. The receptors originated from a young man in good health. Some clones in this sample may be carry-over from other donors' samples.

This rearrangement joins TRBV30 to TRBJ1-1; 9 positions match TRBD1. CDR1 GTSNPN and CDR2 SVGIG come from the germline V gene (reference sequence). The CDR3 runs 14 residues. V lost 2 bases, J lost 3 bases, and 4 bases stayed unmatched. In DNA form, the CDR3 reads TGTGCCTGGAGTTCGAGACAGGGGGACACTGAAGCTTTCTTT. This sequence encodes CAWSSRQGDTEAFF.

V gene TRBV9 combines with J gene TRBJ2-7; tentative D call: TRBD1 (5 bases). Trimming shortened V by 0 bases and J by 1 base, and 11 bases separated the two germline ends. This CDR3 region has 15 residues. Per the germline V gene, CDR1 is SGDLS and CDR2 is YYNGEE. This chain's CDR3 is CASSVGVGLSYEQYF. The CDR3 bases are TGTGCCAGCAGCGTAGGGGTGGGGCTTTCCTACGAGCAGTACTTC.

This rearrangement joins TRBV6-8 to TRBJ1-1; D remains ambiguous. Per germline, CDR1 MNHGY and CDR2 SAAAGT. The CDR3 covers 15 residues. Trimming stripped 9 bases from V and 0 bases from J, with 17 bases between. This chain's CDR3 is CASPCWRCMNTEAFF. As DNA, the CDR3 is TGTGCCAGTCCCTGTTGGCGCTGCATGAACACTGAAGCTTTCTTT.

The chain combines TRBV19 with TRBJ1-1, with unresolved D. CDR1 and CDR2 (germline): LNHDA, SQIVND (reference sequence). V was clipped by 3 bases and J by 0 bases, with 11 bases between them. CDR3 length equals 15 residues. The CDR3 spells CASSMGNSLNTEAFF. DNA of the CDR3: TGTGCCAGTAGTATGGGAAACAGCTTGAACACTGAAGCTTTCTTT.

The rearrangement links TRBV4-1 to TRBJ1-3; no reliable D call. Germline V gives CDR1 MGHRA, CDR2 YSYEKL. V gave up 1 base and J gave up 7 bases, with 14 bases separating them. The CDR3 length is 15 residues. The CDR3 DNA reads TGCGCCAGCAGCCAAGTCCAGGAGTATAGTAACACCATATATTTT. Protein: CASSQVQEYSNTIYF.